These 8 T cell receptor beta chains came from one sample sequenced in a study of beta chain features in type 1 diabetes (dated by TCRdb to between 2017 and 2018). The library came from the immunoSEQ multiplex PCR assay. The entire isolated RNA was reverse transcribed using the High Capacity cDNA Reverse Transcription Kit, and thus expressed TCRB transcripts were sequenced. TCRdb holds this immuneACCESS table with in-frame rearrangements only. Some clones are missing; in checked studies, unresolved V genes explain under half, and the rest has no known cause. This sample lists more than 110,000 clones; less than 9% were detected once. Roughly 1.5% of the sample is in the top ten clones. Sequences were obtained from central memory CD4+ T cells from blood. The receptors originated from a woman in her twenties or thirties in good health.

This clone was observed a few times. The chain carries TRBV28 and TRBJ2-7; 8 bases are shared with TRBD1. The length of the CDR3 is 14 residues. V lost 6 bases and J lost 3; bases outside the gene matches: 7. The germline gives CDR1 MDHEN, CDR2 SYDVKM. The CDR3 DNA sequence: TGTGCCAGCAGGATAACGACAGGGGACTACGAGCAGTACTTC. It encodes CASRITTGDYEQYF.

This clone was seen a handful of times. This chain links TRBV6-1 with TRBJ1-1; TRBD1 matches 9 bases. The CDR3 is 15 amino acids. Looked up from germline, CDR1 is MNHNS and CDR2 is SASEGT. V lost 6 bases to trimming and J lost 5 bases; unmatched junction nucleotides: 10. DNA for the CDR3: TGTGCCAGCAGAGGTCCGGGACAGGGTAGGACTGAAGCTTTCTTT. As protein: CASRGPGQGRTEAFF.

The V and J genes are TRBV30 and TRBJ1-1, with 9 nucleotides matching TRBD1. There are 13 residues in the CDR3. The J segment lost 13 bases and the V segment lost 2 bases, leaving 11 bases of the junction unmatched. Germline CDR1 GTSNPN, CDR2 SVGIG (reference sequence). CDR3 protein: CAWSPRTGAGVFF. The CDR3 DNA sequence: TGTGCCTGGAGTCCCCGGACAGGGGCCGGAGTTTTCTTT.

This clone showed up just a few times. V is TRBV18 and J is TRBJ2-7; the match to TRBD1 covers 8 bases. The germline V gene has CDR1 KGHSH and CDR2 LQKENI. Trimming cost V 5 bases and J 6 bases; bases outside gene matches: 9. This CDR3 is 14 amino acids long. The CDR3 region has the DNA TGTGCCAGCTCAATAGGACAGGGAGTCGGCGAGCAGTACTTC. This gives the protein CASSIGQGVGEQYF.

This clone was found a few times. The chain is built from TRBV7-3 and TRBJ2-5, with 12 bases matching TRBD1. This CDR3 comprises 15 residues. In germline, CDR1 is SGHTA, CDR2 FQGTGA. V was clipped by 4 bases and J by 4 bases; unmatched bases: 4. In nucleotides, the CDR3 is TGTGCCAGCAGCTCCGGGACAGGGGGCCCAGAGACCCAGTACTTC. Its translation is CASSSGTGGPETQYF. Full variable domain (remainder filled in from reference TRBV7-3 and TRBJ2-5): GAGVSQTPSNKVTEKGKYVELRCDPISGHTALYWYRQSLGQGPEFLIYFQGTGAADDSGLPNDRFFAVRPEGSVSTLKIQRTERGDSAVYLCASSSGTGGPETQYFGPGTRLLVL.

This clone has more than one count but fewer than ten. J is TRBJ1-2 and V is TRBV2; the D gene is possibly TRBD1 (6 bases). Per the germline V gene, CDR1 is SNHLY and CDR2 is FYNNEI. The CDR3 is made up of 13 amino acids. V lost 4 bases and J 8 bases, leaving 14 bases between the germline ends. The CDR3 loop reads CASSGDTARGYTF. CDR3 DNA: TGTGCCAGCAGTGGGGACACGGCCAGGGGCTACACCTTC.

The chain employs TRBV5-4 and TRBJ1-1; D gene ambiguous. Trimming pared 1 base from V and 0 bases from J, leaving 10 bases between. The CDR3 is made up of 15 amino acids. CDR1 and CDR2 from the germline V gene are SGHNT and YYREEE (reference sequence). CDR3: CASSLNREMNTEAFF. The DNA for the CDR3 is TGTGCCAGCAGCTTGAACAGAGAGATGAACACTGAAGCTTTCTTT.

The rearrangement uses TRBV7-2 and TRBJ2-1; 12 bases are shared with TRBD2. Germline-derived CDR1 and CDR2 are SGHTA and FQGNSA. V lost 6 bases to trimming and J lost 9 bases; unmatched junction nucleotides: 6. The CDR3 spans 14 residues. CDR3 nucleotides: TGTGCCAGCAGAGAAGGACTAGCGGGATTTGAGCAGTTCTTC. This sequence encodes CASREGLAGFEQFF. The full variable domain, with the rest looked up from reference TRBV7-2 and TRBJ2-1, is GAGVSQSPSNKVTEKGKDVELRCDPISGHTALYWYRQSLGQGLEFLIYFQGNSAPDKSGLPSDRFSAERTGGSVSTLTIQRTQQEDSAVYLCASREGLAGFEQFFGPGTRLTVL.